What follows are 10 T cell receptor beta chains derived from one specimen sequenced in a study of blood T cell repertoires in COVID-19. Only in-frame clones appear in the TCRdb table, and some are missing; sequencing was by immunoSEQ multiplex PCR. The sample lists fewer than 500,000 clones, roughly 90% occurring once. Sequencing was carried out using peripheral blood. The origin of the receptors is a woman aged 25 to 39 with acute or convalescent COVID-19.

The chain links TRBV6-6 to TRBJ2-3; 7 nucleotides line up with TRBD2. Germline V gene sequence: CDR1 MNHNY, CDR2 SVGAGI (reference sequence). The CDR3 sequence is 15 residues long. J lost 3 bases, V lost 8 bases, and 11 bases had no gene match. DNA for the CDR3: TGTGCCAGCCAGTCCGAGCGGGGCCGGACAGATACGCAGTATTTT. The encoded protein is CASQSERGRTDTQYF.

J is TRBJ1-6 and V is TRBV30; TRBD1 matches at 7 bases. Germline-derived CDR1 and CDR2 are GTSNPN and SVGIG (reference sequence). The CDR3 consists of 18 residues. V shed 1 base, J shed 0 bases, and the junction held 9 bases outside the gene matches. This CDR3 reads CAWSEGQSLSSYNSPLHF. The CDR3 region has the DNA TGTGCCTGGAGTGAGGGACAGTCCCTGAGCTCCTATAATTCACCCCTCCACTTT.

V gene TRBV10-3 combines with J gene TRBJ1-1, with D unclear. V was trimmed by 6 bases and J by 0 bases, leaving 11 bases between them. The CDR3 covers 14 residues. Germline assignment: CDR1 ENHRY and CDR2 SYGVKD. Written as DNA, the CDR3 is TGTGCCATCAGACAGCAACTAGTGAACACTGAAGCTTTCTTT. It translates to CAIRQQLVNTEAFF.

V usage is TRBV24-1 and J usage is TRBJ1-1, with D possibly matching TRBD1 (5 bases). The CDR3 covers 13 residues. V shed 7 bases and J shed 3 bases, with 11 bases lying between them. Germline V gene data show CDR1 as KGHDR and CDR2 as SFDVKD. The CDR3, as DNA: TGTGCCACCAGATCCCAGGGTTACACTGAAGCTTTCTTT. The encoded protein is CATRSQGYTEAFF.

The chain links TRBV5-4 to TRBJ1-4; D ambiguous. This CDR3 has 13 amino acids. V was pared by 0 bases and J by 5 bases, with 5 bases between. Per the germline V gene, CDR1 is SGHNT and CDR2 is YYREEE (reference sequence). For the CDR3, the DNA is TGTGCCAGCAGCTTGGCGGGGAATGAAAAACTGTTTTTT. It codes for CASSLAGNEKLFF.

The chain carries TRBV5-1 and TRBJ2-4; 11 bases map to TRBD2. The V gene's germline CDR1 is SGHRS and CDR2 YFSETQ. Losses at the gene ends were 3 bases for V and 8 bases for J; bases not matched to a gene: 4. CDR3 size: 14 residues. The CDR3 sequence: CASSSLAGGDIQYF. CDR3 sequence (DNA): TGCGCCAGCAGCTCTCTAGCGGGGGGTGACATTCAGTACTTC.

The chain carries TRBV19 and TRBJ2-2, with 12 bases fitting TRBD2. The CDR3 covers 15 residues. Germline-derived CDR1 and CDR2 are LNHDA and SQIVND (reference sequence). Trimming removed 2 bases from V and 6 bases from J; junction bases left unmatched: 1. The CDR3 protein is CASSILAGGAGELFF. In nucleotides, the CDR3 is TGTGCCAGTAGTATACTAGCGGGGGGGGCCGGGGAGCTGTTTTTT.

This clone was seen once. The chain joins TRBV18 to TRBJ2-1, with 8 nucleotides matching TRBD1. The V segment lost 3 bases and the J segment 5 bases; nucleotides outside the gene matches: 3. The germline gives CDR1 KGHSH, CDR2 LQKENI. This CDR3 has 14 residues. CDR3 bases: TGTGCCAGCTCACCCGGACAGGGAAACAATGAGCAGTTCTTC. It specifies CASSPGQGNNEQFF.

The chain joins TRBV12-5 to TRBJ1-2; tentative D call: TRBD1 (5 bases). CDR1 LGHNT and CDR2 FRNRAP come from the germline V gene. Trimming took off 3 bases at V and 7 bases at J, with 15 bases between the two ends. The CDR3 is 14 amino acids. CDR3: CASGFGGVGGGYTF. In DNA, the CDR3 is TGTGCTAGTGGTTTTGGAGGGGTCGGGGGTGGCTACACCTTC.

This clone appeared a few times. The chain couples TRBV24-1 to TRBJ1-5; 8 bases fit TRBD1. V was pared by 2 bases and J by 1 base, with 9 bases of the junction left unmatched. The CDR3 is 18 amino acids. The germline V gene encodes CDR1 KGHDR and CDR2 SFDVKD. The CDR3 here is CATSDSSRQGRSNQPQHF. The DNA for the CDR3 is TGTGCCACCAGTGATTCAAGCCGACAGGGGAGAAGCAATCAGCCCCAGCATTTT.